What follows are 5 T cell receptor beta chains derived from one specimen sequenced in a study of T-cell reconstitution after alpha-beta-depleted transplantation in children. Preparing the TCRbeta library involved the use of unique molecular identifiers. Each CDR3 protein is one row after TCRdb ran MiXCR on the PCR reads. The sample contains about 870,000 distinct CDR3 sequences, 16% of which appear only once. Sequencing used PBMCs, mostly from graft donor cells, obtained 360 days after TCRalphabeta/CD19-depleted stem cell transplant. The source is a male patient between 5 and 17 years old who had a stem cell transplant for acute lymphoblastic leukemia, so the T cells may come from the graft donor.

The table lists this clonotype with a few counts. The CDR3 is CASSLAVMAEQFF. The CDR3 coding sequence is TGCGCCAGCAGCCTGGCCGTGATGGCTGAGCAGTTCTTC. J is TRBJ2-1 and V is TRBV5-1, with unresolved D. CDR1 SGHRS and CDR2 YFSETQ come from the germline V gene. CDR3 length equals 13 residues. Trimming pared 4 bases from V and 9 bases from J, leaving 14 bases between.

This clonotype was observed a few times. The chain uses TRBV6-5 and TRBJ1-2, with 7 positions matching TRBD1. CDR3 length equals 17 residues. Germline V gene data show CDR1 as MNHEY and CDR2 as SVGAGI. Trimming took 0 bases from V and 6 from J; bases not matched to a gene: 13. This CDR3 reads CASSYSKDGARGNGYTF. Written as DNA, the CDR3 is TGTGCCAGCAGTTACTCAAAGGATGGGGCCAGGGGGAATGGCTACACCTTC.

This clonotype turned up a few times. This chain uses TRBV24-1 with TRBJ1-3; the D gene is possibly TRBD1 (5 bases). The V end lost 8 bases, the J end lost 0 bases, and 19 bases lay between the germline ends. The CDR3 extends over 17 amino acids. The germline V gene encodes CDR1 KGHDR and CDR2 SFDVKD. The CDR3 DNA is TGTGCCACCAAGCCCTGGGAAGGGGACGACTCTGGAAACACCATATATTTT. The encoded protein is CATKPWEGDDSGNTIYF.

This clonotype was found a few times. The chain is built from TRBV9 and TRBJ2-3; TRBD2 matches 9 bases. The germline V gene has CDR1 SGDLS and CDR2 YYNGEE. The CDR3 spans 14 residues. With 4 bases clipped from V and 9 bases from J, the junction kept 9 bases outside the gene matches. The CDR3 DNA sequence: TGTGCCAGCAGCCCCGAACCGGGACTAGCCACGCAGTATTTT. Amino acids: CASSPEPGLATQYF.

CDR3 region: CSARDAPPDYNEQFF. CDR3 coding DNA: TGCAGTGCTAGAGATGCCCCCCCCGACTACAATGAGCAGTTCTTC. The chain is built from TRBV20-1 and TRBJ2-1, with D hard to call. The CDR3 totals 15 residues. V was trimmed by 0 bases and J by 3 bases, leaving 12 bases between them. The germline gives CDR1 DFQATT, CDR2 SNEGSKA (reference sequence).